Described below is a single T cell receptor beta chain sequence and its context. This sample is part of a study of T cell changes during pregnancy in multiple sclerosis. This table comes from immunoSEQ multiplex PCR, and its TCRdb copy is limited to in-frame clones, with some not included. Of more than 80,000 clones in the sample, 92% are singletons; the top ten hold 1.5% to 1.9%. The V and J ends lost 5 bases and 7 bases respectively, with 20 bases between them. This CDR3 is 14 amino acids long. Germline-derived CDR1 and CDR2 are SQVTM and ANQGSEA. The TCR sequence derives from a female donor with multiple sclerosis, enrolled in a pregnancy study. The chain recombines TRBV29-1 with TRBJ2-5; TRBD1 might be the D (6 bases). Sequenced here: peripheral blood, sampled in the first trimester of pregnancy. DNA for the CDR3: TGCAGCGTTTCCGCCTCGACAGGCCTAGGGACCCAGTACTTC. Amino acid sequence: CSVSASTGLGTQYF.